A single sample is the source of the 29 T cell receptor beta chains below, sequenced in a study of blood T cells in healthy people across ages. Primers used in a second PCR of about 6 to 11 cycles were a sample-barcoded 5' primer and a J-beta primer mix. TCRdb analysed the 5' RACE reads with MiXCR anew, one entry per CDR3 protein. Of 650,000 to 1,000,000 distinct CDR3 sequences listed, 35% to 40% are singletons. Material for sequencing was blood. The receptors originated from a man between 18 and 35 years old in good health.

This clonotype was observed at least ten times. The V call is TRBV7-2, the J call TRBJ2-5, with D unresolved. Germline CDR1 SGHTA, CDR2 FQGNSA. V was clipped by 2 bases and J by 7 bases, with 5 bases between them. This CDR3 has 11 amino acids. CDR3 amino acids: CASSLSGTQYF. For the CDR3, the DNA is TGTGCCAGCAGCTTATCGGGGACCCAGTACTTC.

This clonotype has a handful of counts. The chain recombines TRBV6-2 or TRBV6-3 with TRBJ2-6; D ambiguous. Trimming stripped 0 bases from V and 5 bases from J, with 11 bases between. There are 16 residues in the CDR3. The germline V gene has CDR1 MNHEY and CDR2 SVGEGT. The CDR3 here is CASSYSSGRRANVLTF. As DNA, the CDR3 is TGTGCCAGCAGTTACTCATCGGGTAGGCGGGCCAACGTCCTGACTTTC.

With regard to this clonotype: Since a much larger clone is just one base distant, this may be a read error. The DNA for the CDR3 is TGTGCCAGCAGCGTAGATGCAGGGAGGGTCACCGGGGAGCTGTTTTTT. This sequence encodes CASSVDAGRVTGELFF. V and J are TRBV9 and TRBJ2-2; 7 nucleotides agree with TRBD2. The CDR3 length is 16 residues. The J segment lost 4 bases and the V segment lost 0 bases, leaving 6 bases of the junction unmatched. Germline CDR1 SGDLS, CDR2 YYNGEE.

About this clonotype itself: Possible read error: a much larger clone is one base away. The chain recombines TRBV7-3 with TRBJ2-1, with TRBD1 matching over 7 bases. CDR1 and CDR2 from the germline V gene are SGHTA and FQGTGA. The CDR3 extends over 15 amino acids. The chain's CDR3 is CANSPTGTAYNEQFF. CDR3 in DNA: TGTGCCAACAGCCCTACCGGGACAGCATACAATGAGCAGTTCTTC.

This clonotype has just a few counts. The chain employs TRBV6-6 and TRBJ1-4, with D tentatively TRBD1 (6 bases). The V gene's germline CDR1 is MNHNY and CDR2 SVGAGI (reference sequence). This CDR3 is built from 13 residues. Deletions cut 2 bases from V and 7 bases from J, with 8 bases between. In nucleotides, the CDR3 is TGTGCCAGCAGTTACAGGGGGGCTGAAAAACTGTTTTTT. It encodes CASSYRGAEKLFF.

As to this clonotype: A clone one base away is much larger, so this may be a read error. The gene calls are TRBV12-3 or TRBV12-4 and TRBJ2-1; perhaps TRBD2 as D (6 bases). The CDR3 sequence is 14 residues long. Trimming took off 4 bases at V and 10 bases at J, with 17 bases between the two ends. As DNA, the CDR3 is TGTGCCAGCAGTTACGGGCCGCGCGGGAACGAGCAGTTCTTC. Translation gives CASSYGPRGNEQFF.

The sample holds a few counts of this clonotype. The chain uses TRBV12-3 or TRBV12-4 and TRBJ2-3, with TRBD2 matching 7 bases. V lost 4 bases to trimming and J lost 6 bases; unmatched junction nucleotides: 7. CDR3 length equals 14 residues. CDR3 in DNA: TGTGCCAGCAGTTCGGGACTAATATTGGATACGCAGTATTTT. Translated: CASSSGLILDTQYF.

As concerns this clonotype: A much larger clone lies a single base off, so this may be a read error. This rearrangement joins TRBV29-1 to TRBJ1-2; 7 bases align to TRBD1. CDR3 length: 13 residues. Germline V gene sequence: CDR1 SQVTM, CDR2 ANQGSEA. V lost 6 bases to trimming and J lost 4 bases; unmatched junction nucleotides: 8. CDR3 amino acids: CSVGLGTVYGYTF. CDR3 sequence (DNA): TGCAGCGTCGGCCTAGGGACAGTCTATGGCTACACCTTC.

This clonotype was observed once. V and J are TRBV4-1 and TRBJ2-1; D remains ambiguous. Trimming took off 1 base at V and 5 bases at J, with 12 bases between the two ends. The V gene's germline CDR1 is MGHRA and CDR2 YSYEKL. This CDR3 is 15 amino acids long. The DNA for the CDR3 is TGCGCCAGCAGCCAAGTGGGTGTGATGGACAATGAGCAGTTCTTC. It is translated as CASSQVGVMDNEQFF.

The V and J genes are TRBV7-2 and TRBJ1-2; 10 positions agree with TRBD1. This CDR3 contains 17 residues. The V gene end was trimmed by 5 bases and the J gene end by 2 bases; junction bases not matched to a gene: 11. Looked up from germline, CDR1 is SGHTA and CDR2 is FQGNSA. The DNA of the CDR3 is TGTGCCAGCAGCGCGACCTCCGGGACAGGGGTCAACTATGGCTACACCTTC. Protein sequence: CASSATSGTGVNYGYTF. Full variable domain (remainder filled in from reference TRBV7-2 and TRBJ1-2): GAGVSQSPSNKVTEKGKDVELRCDPISGHTALYWYRQSLGQGLEFLIYFQGNSAPDKSGLPSDRFSAERTGGSVSTLTIQRTQQEDSAVYLCASSATSGTGVNYGYTFGSGTRLTVV.

The rearrangement uses TRBV20-1 and TRBJ2-1; TRBD2 aligns across 7 bases. This CDR3 has 15 amino acids. Trimming took 3 bases from V and 2 from J; bases not matched to a gene: 7. In germline, CDR1 is DFQATT, CDR2 SNEGSKA (reference sequence). The CDR3 DNA follows: TGCAGTGCTAGCCGAGGCAGCGGGGCCTACAATGAGCAGTTCTTC. This sequence encodes CSASRGSGAYNEQFF.

This clonotype came up a few times. This chain uses TRBV13 with TRBJ2-4; 13 positions agree with TRBD2. CDR1 and CDR2 from the germline V gene are PRHDT and FYEKMQ (reference sequence). This CDR3 is 16 amino acids long. V dropped 4 bases and J dropped 5; count of bases not matched to a gene: 5. This CDR3 reads CASSSKGTSGENIQYF. DNA for the CDR3: TGTGCCAGCAGCTCAAAGGGGACTAGCGGGGAAAACATTCAGTACTTC.

This clonotype was observed a few times. The chain links TRBV12-3 or TRBV12-4 to TRBJ1-4; unclear D gene. This CDR3 has 14 amino acids. V was shortened by 3 bases and J by 4 bases, with 9 bases between the two germline ends. In DNA, the CDR3 is TGTGCCAGCAGTTTTAACAGCTTTAATGAAAAACTGTTTTTT. It yields the protein CASSFNSFNEKLFF.

Details on this clonotype: Compared with germline, one end of the junction differs, possibly owing to a read error. The chain employs TRBV15 and TRBJ2-5; maybe TRBD1 (5 bases). Germline values: CDR1 LNHNV, CDR2 YYDKDF (reference sequence). CDR3 length equals 15 residues. The CDR3 protein is CATSRVRVPQETRYF. The DNA of the CDR3 is TGTGCCACCAGCAGAGTCAGGGTCCCCCAAGAGACCCGGTACTTC.

This clonotype was observed at least ten times. The chain has TRBV5-1 and TRBJ2-3, with D possibly TRBD2 on 6 matching bases. Germline V gene data show CDR1 as SGHRS and CDR2 as YFSETQ. The CDR3 length is 16 residues. V gave up 0 bases and J gave up 3 bases, with 14 bases separating them. The DNA of the CDR3 is TGCGCCAGCAGCTTGGCCTCGCGGGGTGATACAGATACGCAGTATTTT. Translation gives CASSLASRGDTDTQYF.

The count of this clonotype is one. V is TRBV5-1 and J is TRBJ1-1; 8 bases fit TRBD1. There are 14 residues in the CDR3. Losses at the gene ends were 4 bases for V and 5 bases for J; bases not matched to a gene: 7. Germline CDR1 SGHRS, CDR2 YFSETQ. This chain's CDR3 is CASSTGQGRTEAFF. The CDR3 coding sequence is TGCGCCAGCAGCACCGGACAGGGAAGGACTGAAGCTTTCTTT.

This chain connects TRBV4-2 to TRBJ1-5; D call uncertain. CDR1 and CDR2 (germline): LGHNA, YNFKEQ. V shed 0 bases and J shed 4 bases, with 7 bases lying between them. The CDR3 loop spans 14 amino acids. CDR3 residues: CASSQESVNQPQHF. CDR3 in DNA: TGTGCCAGCAGCCAAGAGTCAGTTAATCAGCCCCAGCATTTT.

This clonotype came up a few times. The J gene is TRBJ1-1, the V gene TRBV3-1, with a possible D match to TRBD1 (5 bases). Trimming stripped 4 bases from V and 4 bases from J, with 16 bases between. Germline values: CDR1 LGHDT, CDR2 YNNKEL (reference sequence). The CDR3 runs to 15 residues. Here the CDR3 reads CASSPRVRVGTEAFF. CDR3 in DNA: TGTGCCAGCAGCCCCAGGGTACGGGTGGGCACTGAAGCTTTCTTT. The full variable domain, completed using reference TRBV3-1 and TRBJ1-1, is DTAVSQTPKYLVTQMGNDKSIKCEQNLGHDTMYWYKQDSKKFLKIMFSYNNKELIINETVPNRFSPKSPDKAHLNLHINSLELGDSAVYFCASSPRVRVGTEAFFGQGTRLTVV.

Only a few counts were recorded for this clonotype. This chain links TRBV5-6 with TRBJ2-4; weak D call: TRBD1 (6 bases). This CDR3 has 13 amino acids. From germline, CDR1 is SGHDT and CDR2 YYEEEE. Trimming left V 2 bases short and J 13 bases short, with 16 bases between. DNA of the CDR3: TGTGCCAGCAGCTTTTTTGGGGGCAATGAGCAGTACTTC. Its translation is CASSFFGGNEQYF.

This clonotype was seen more than once but under ten times. The chain is built from TRBV14 and TRBJ1-2; D is undetermined. Germline V lookup: CDR1 SGHDN, CDR2 FVKESK. Deletions cut 2 bases from V and 6 bases from J, with 10 bases between. This CDR3 comprises 13 residues. In nucleotides, the CDR3 is TGTGCCAGCAGCCAAAACACCGGCGATGGCTACACCTTC. Translating it yields CASSQNTGDGYTF. Together with reference TRBV14 and TRBJ1-2, the CDR3 gives the full variable domain: EAGVTQFPSHSVIEKGQTVTLRCDPISGHDNLYWYRRVMGKEIKFLLHFVKESKQDESGMPNNRFLAERTGGTYSTLKVQPAELEDSGVYFCASSQNTGDGYTFGSGTRLTVV.

The chain uses TRBV24-1 and TRBJ2-7; maybe TRBD2 (6 bases). Trimming removed 9 bases from V and 7 bases from J, with 21 bases in between. Looked up from germline, CDR1 is KGHDR and CDR2 is SFDVKD. This CDR3 spans 14 amino acids. The DNA of the CDR3 is TGTGCCACCGCGGGAAGGCCGAATACGGATGAGCAGTACTTC. This sequence encodes CATAGRPNTDEQYF.

The chain uses TRBV10-3 and TRBJ1-5; TRBD1 matches 7 bases. From germline, CDR1 is ENHRY and CDR2 SYGVKD. Losses at the gene ends were 10 bases for V and 5 bases for J; bases not matched to a gene: 8. CDR3 length equals 13 residues. CDR3 DNA sequence: TGTGCCACAGGGGGGAAAGGAGATCAGCCCCAGCATTTT. Translation: CATGGKGDQPQHF.

The rearrangement uses TRBV13 and TRBJ2-1, with TRBD1 matching 8 bases. Losses at the gene ends were 4 bases for V and 1 base for J; bases not matched to a gene: 3. Germline values: CDR1 PRHDT, CDR2 FYEKMQ (reference sequence). The CDR3 extends over 15 amino acids. The CDR3 is CASSYTGGSYNEQFF. CDR3 coding DNA: TGTGCCAGCAGCTACACAGGGGGTTCCTACAATGAGCAGTTCTTC.

A few counts support this clonotype. The J gene is TRBJ2-3, the V gene TRBV9, with D hard to call. The CDR3 consists of 13 residues. Germline CDR1 SGDLS, CDR2 YYNGEE. Trimming took 0 bases from V and 4 from J, leaving 6 bases between them. The DNA of the CDR3 is TGTGCCAGCAGCGTAGAAGGGTCAGATACGCAGTATTTT. It specifies CASSVEGSDTQYF.

This clonotype has at least ten counts. The chain has TRBV5-1 and TRBJ2-5; D is unclear. There are 15 residues in the CDR3. V shed 1 base and J shed 0 bases, with 10 bases lying between them. Germline values: CDR1 SGHRS, CDR2 YFSETQ. The CDR3 here is CASSLQAANQETQYF. As DNA, the CDR3 is TGCGCCAGCAGCTTGCAGGCAGCAAACCAAGAGACCCAGTACTTC.

The genes are TRBV9 and TRBJ1-1, with D perhaps matching TRBD1 (5 bases). The CDR3 length is 16 residues. Per the germline V gene, CDR1 is SGDLS and CDR2 is YYNGEE. V was pared by 2 bases and J by 1 base, with 15 bases between. The CDR3 loop is CASSVGANRRNTEAFF. As DNA, the CDR3 is TGTGCCAGCAGCGTGGGCGCGAACAGGCGGAACACTGAAGCTTTCTTT.

This clonotype was seen repeatedly, ten times or more. The V gene is TRBV29-1, the J gene TRBJ2-1, with TRBD2 identical over 7 bases. The CDR3 loop spans 14 amino acids. V shed 8 bases, J shed 0 bases, and the junction held 7 bases outside the gene matches. Germline lookup yields CDR1 SQVTM and CDR2 ANQGSEA. The DNA for the CDR3 is TGCAGCCACAGCGGGGTCCGCTCCTACAATGAGCAGTTCTTC. It encodes CSHSGVRSYNEQFF.

The chain recombines TRBV12-3 or TRBV12-4 with TRBJ2-2; D is perhaps TRBD1 (6 bases). Trimming removed 2 bases at V and 0 bases at J, with 16 bases between. The CDR3 totals 18 residues. The CDR3 protein is CASSLRPLQGANTGELFF. Written as DNA, the CDR3 is TGTGCCAGCAGTTTAAGGCCCCTACAGGGTGCGAACACCGGGGAGCTGTTTTTT.

The chain employs TRBV2 and TRBJ1-5, with D unclear. Trimming pared 6 bases from V and 0 bases from J, leaving 6 bases between. This CDR3 comprises 13 residues. Germline-derived CDR1 and CDR2 are SNHLY and FYNNEI. CDR3 sequence reads: CASRDASNQPQHF. The DNA for the CDR3 is TGTGCCAGCAGGGACGCTAGCAATCAGCCCCAGCATTTT.